The 8 T cell receptor beta chains reported below all come from one sample, sequenced in a study of blood T cells in healthy people across ages. Primers used in a second PCR of about 6 to 12 cycles were a sample-barcoded 5' primer and a J-beta primer mix. One entry per CDR3 protein results from TCRdb running MiXCR on the 5' RACE reads. The sample has roughly 1.9 million distinct CDR3 sequences, roughly 43% seen once. Input material: blood. These receptors were taken from a human donor in good health.

The chain recombines TRBV4-3 with TRBJ2-3; TRBD1 matches 10 bases. The germline gives CDR1 LGHNA, CDR2 YSLEER. The CDR3 length is 15 residues. J was trimmed by 3 bases and V by 5 bases; bases with no gene match: 5. The DNA for the CDR3 is TGCGCCAGCAGCGTCCGGGACAGGGGAACAGATACGCAGTATTTT. Its protein is CASSVRDRGTDTQYF.

This rearrangement joins TRBV7-9 to TRBJ1-2, with D possibly matching TRBD1 (5 bases). The ends were cut back, 4 bases at V and 6 bases at J, with 27 bases in the middle. The CDR3 sequence is 18 residues long. Germline V gene sequence: CDR1 SEHNR, CDR2 FQNEAQ (reference sequence). The CDR3 coding sequence is TGTGCCAGCAGCTCGGACCGGGACGGCCTTCGTCGACGACATGGCTACACCTTC. This codes for CASSSDRDGLRRRHGYTF.

The chain couples TRBV11-2 to TRBJ2-6; D is undetermined. Germline loops: CDR1 SGHAT, CDR2 FQNNGV. The CDR3 runs to 15 residues. The V end was cut by 2 bases, the J end by 0 bases, with 5 bases between. The CDR3 DNA sequence: TGTGCCAGCAGCTTAAGCCTCTCTGGGGCCAACGTCCTGACTTTC. It codes for CASSLSLSGANVLTF.

This clonotype was seen a handful of times. This chain links TRBV5-1 with TRBJ2-7, with D tentatively TRBD2 (6 bases). The CDR3 sequence is 13 residues long. Germline-derived CDR1 and CDR2 are SGHRS and YFSETQ. V lost 5 bases and J lost 1, with 10 bases in between. Here the CDR3 reads CASRTEGSYEQYF. The DNA of the CDR3 is TGCGCCAGCAGGACGGAGGGGTCCTACGAGCAGTACTTC.

The chain carries TRBV4-2 and TRBJ2-6; 9 nucleotides agree with TRBD1. The CDR3 is 17 amino acids. CDR1 is LGHNA, CDR2 YNFKEQ, per germline. V gave up 1 base and J gave up 2 bases; unmatched junction bases: 3. The DNA for the CDR3 is TGTGCCAGCAGCCAAGTACAGGGGGCGGCTGGGGCCAACGTCCTGACTTTC. This translates into CASSQVQGAAGANVLTF.

This rearrangement joins TRBV4-1 to TRBJ2-1; D is unresolved. The CDR3 has 14 residues. Looked up from germline, CDR1 is MGHRA and CDR2 is YSYEKL. The V and J ends lost 6 bases and 0 bases respectively, with 9 bases between them. The CDR3: CASRQRSSYNEQFF. The CDR3 nucleotides are TGCGCCAGCAGGCAACGGAGCTCCTACAATGAGCAGTTCTTC.

This clonotype was counted only a few times. The gene calls are TRBV4-1 and TRBJ2-7; the D gene is possibly TRBD2 (5 bases). The V gene's germline CDR1 is MGHRA and CDR2 YSYEKL. The CDR3 consists of 14 residues. V lost 4 bases and J 3 bases, leaving 13 bases between the germline ends. CDR3 residues: CASSRLDGIYEQYF. The CDR3 bases are TGCGCCAGCAGCCGACTCGACGGGATCTACGAGCAGTACTTC.

This clonotype was seen a handful of times. The chain recombines TRBV6-1 with TRBJ1-1, with TRBD1 as a possible D gene (5 bases). CDR3 length: 14 amino acids. The V end was cut by 2 bases, the J end by 3 bases, with 10 bases between. Germline V CDR1 and CDR2: MNHNS, SASEGT. The CDR3 nucleotides are TGTGCCAGCAGTGAATCAGCAGGGTACACTGAAGCTTTCTTT. It encodes CASSESAGYTEAFF.